Listed below are T cell receptor beta chains from one sample, sequenced in a study of patients and donors after allogeneic stem cell transplantation. Via MiXCR, TCRdb re-called the RT-PCR reads, giving one row per CDR3 protein. The sample consists of roughly 140,000 distinct CDR3 sequences, about a third of them appearing once. The sequenced material came from blood, either unsorted or a sorted T cell fraction (not recorded which). These receptors were collected from a human donor who was either an allogeneic HSCT recipient or a stem cell or donor lymphocyte infusion donor (not recorded which). It is not recorded whose cells these are; they may come from a transplant donor. Each CDR3 is given with its conserved first and last residue. Fields, in order: J gene, D gene, clone size, V gene, CDR3 protein, CDR3 DNA. The D gene is left open where the match is weak. Where a row states a size, it is once, few, many or the class of an expanded clone; other rows omit it.

j_gene: TRBJ2-7; d_gene: NA; abundance: NA; v_gene: TRBV6-5; CDR3aa: CASSYSRPPSSYEQYF; CDR3nt: TGTGCCAGCAGTTACTCTCGGCCGCCGAGCTCCTACGAGCAGTACTTC
j_gene: TRBJ1-6; d_gene: TRBD1; abundance: NA; v_gene: TRBV28; CDR3aa: CASSFRLGTGYSPLHF; CDR3nt: TGTGCCAGCAGTTTCCGCCTCGGGACAGGGTATTCACCCCTCCACTTT
j_gene: TRBJ1-2; d_gene: TRBD1; abundance: many; v_gene: TRBV24-1; CDR3aa: CATSDQRQGRGAGYTF; CDR3nt: TGTGCCACCAGTGATCAGCGACAGGGGAGAGGAGCGGGCTACACCTTC
j_gene: TRBJ1-2; d_gene: NA; abundance: few; v_gene: TRBV24-1; CDR3aa: CATSDFGGLSGYTF; CDR3nt: TGTGCCACCAGTGATTTTGGAGGATTGAGCGGCTACACCTTC
j_gene: TRBJ2-1; d_gene: NA; abundance: NA; v_gene: TRBV20-1; CDR3aa: CSAREVAGTPYNEQFF; CDR3nt: TGCAGTGCTAGAGAAGTCGCGGGGACCCCCTACAATGAGCAGTTCTTC
j_gene: TRBJ2-3; d_gene: TRBD1; abundance: few; v_gene: TRBV12-3/TRBV12-4; CDR3aa: CASSLQGAEDTQYF; CDR3nt: TGTGCCAGCAGTTTACAGGGGGCAGAAGATACGCAGTATTTT
j_gene: TRBJ2-3; d_gene: NA; abundance: NA; v_gene: TRBV7-7; CDR3aa: CASRLTTSTDTQYF; CDR3nt: TGTGCTAGCAGACTCACGACTAGCACAGATACGCAGTATTTT
j_gene: TRBJ2-5; d_gene: NA; abundance: NA; v_gene: TRBV12-3/TRBV12-4; CDR3aa: CASSFWTDLQETQYF; CDR3nt: TGTGCCAGCAGTTTCTGGACAGACCTACAAGAGACCCAGTACTTC
j_gene: TRBJ1-1; d_gene: TRBD1; abundance: NA; v_gene: TRBV29-1; CDR3aa: CSVSRGQNSEAFF; CDR3nt: TGCAGCGTTAGCAGGGGGCAGAATTCTGAAGCTTTCTTT
j_gene: TRBJ1-2; d_gene: NA; abundance: NA; v_gene: TRBV12-3/TRBV12-4; CDR3aa: CATLLLDRPANYGYTF; CDR3nt: TGTGCCACCTTACTACTCGACAGACCAGCTAACTATGGCTACACCTTC
j_gene: TRBJ2-1; d_gene: NA; abundance: once; v_gene: TRBV12-3/TRBV12-4; CDR3aa: CASSLGPGGIEQFF; CDR3nt: TGTGCCAGCAGTTTGGGTCCCGGAGGTATTGAGCAGTTCTTC
j_gene: TRBJ1-1; d_gene: NA; abundance: NA; v_gene: TRBV27; CDR3aa: CASSFWSGGNPEAFF; CDR3nt: TGTGCCAGCAGTTTTTGGTCGGGGGGCAACCCTGAAGCTTTCTTT
j_gene: TRBJ2-5; d_gene: NA; abundance: NA; v_gene: TRBV27; CDR3aa: CASYFKETQYF; CDR3nt: TGTGCCTCCTACTTTAAAGAGACCCAGTACTTC